The 23 T cell receptor beta chains presented below share a single source sample, sequenced in a study of blood T cell repertoires in COVID-19. Produced via immunoSEQ multiplex PCR; TCRdb's table is partial and in-frame only. Here the sample spans 120,000 or so clones, 85% to 90% being singletons. Sequenced sample: peripheral blood. These receptors were obtained from a man aged 55 to 70 with acute or convalescent COVID-19.

V usage is TRBV19 and J usage is TRBJ2-7; 9 bases fit TRBD2. This CDR3 has 14 amino acids. The germline V gene has CDR1 LNHDA and CDR2 SQIVND (reference sequence). After removal of 3 bases from V and 6 bases from J, the junction contained 6 bases not matched to a gene. CDR3 amino acids: CASSIGLANGEQYF. CDR3 nucleotide sequence: TGTGCCAGTAGTATCGGACTAGCGAATGGCGAGCAGTACTTC.

This rearrangement joins TRBV9 to TRBJ2-5; TRBD2 aligns across 13 bases. The ends lost 0 bases at V and 4 bases at J; junction bases unmatched: 3. CDR3 length: 16 amino acids. Germline V gives CDR1 SGDLS, CDR2 YYNGEE. The CDR3 bases are TGTGCCAGCAGCGTAGCGGGACTAGCGGGATCAGAGACCCAGTACTTC. This codes for CASSVAGLAGSETQYF.

The chain recombines TRBV2 with TRBJ2-3, with D unclear. The CDR3 consists of 13 residues. Germline V gene sequence: CDR1 SNHLY, CDR2 FYNNEI. V lost 3 bases, J lost 9 bases, and 13 bases lay in between. The chain's CDR3 is CASSDTALRTQYF. DNA of the CDR3: TGTGCCAGCAGTGATACAGCCTTAAGGACGCAGTATTTT.

The rearrangement uses TRBV7-2 and TRBJ2-1, with TRBD2 matching over 13 bases. Trimming cost V 3 bases and J 10 bases; bases outside gene matches: 0. The germline V gene has CDR1 SGHTA and CDR2 FQGNSA. The CDR3 loop spans 13 amino acids. The CDR3 DNA is TGTGCCAGCAGCTTGGGACTAGCGGGAGAGCAGTTCTTC. As protein: CASSLGLAGEQFF.

The chain recombines TRBV29-1 with TRBJ1-1, with D possibly matching TRBD1 (6 bases). V dropped 5 bases and J dropped 4 bases, with 11 bases sitting between them. This CDR3 contains 12 residues. Germline V gene sequence: CDR1 SQVTM, CDR2 ANQGSEA. CDR3 coding DNA: TGCAGCGTTCGGGGGGCGGGCACTGAAGCTTTCTTT. It encodes CSVRGAGTEAFF. The full variable domain, its missing parts supplied by reference TRBV29-1 and TRBJ1-1, is SAVISQKPSRDICQRGTSLTIQCQVDSQVTMMFWYRQQPGQSLTLIATANQGSEATYESGFVIDKFPISRPNLTFSTLTVSNMSPEDSSIYLCSVRGAGTEAFFGQGTRLTVV.

J is TRBJ1-1 and V is TRBV12-3 or TRBV12-4; possible D gene TRBD1, 6 bases. V was shortened by 6 bases and J by 1 base, with 9 bases between the two germline ends. This CDR3 has 13 residues. CDR3 sequence: CASSLGGNTEAFF. CDR3 DNA: TGTGCCAGCAGCCTAGGGGGGAACACTGAAGCTTTCTTT.

The chain employs TRBV7-3 and TRBJ2-3; D is unclear. The CDR3 is 13 residues long. CDR1 and CDR2 (germline): SGHTA, FQGTGA. V lost 5 bases, J lost 5 bases, and 11 bases lay in between. The CDR3 here is CASSPRMGDTQYF. CDR3 in DNA: TGTGCCAGCAGCCCCAGGATGGGAGATACGCAGTATTTT.

J is TRBJ2-1 and V is TRBV14, with TRBD1 matching 8 bases. The germline gives CDR1 SGHDN, CDR2 FVKESK. The CDR3 loop spans 17 amino acids. The V gene end was trimmed by 4 bases and the J gene end by 2 bases; junction bases not matched to a gene: 10. The CDR3 coding sequence is TGTGCCAGCAGCCTTCCTGGGGGGACAGGAGCCTACAATGAGCAGTTCTTC. Residues: CASSLPGGTGAYNEQFF.

The chain combines TRBV11-2 with TRBJ2-7; 7 bases line up with TRBD2. V lost 5 bases and J lost 11; bases outside the gene matches: 9. The CDR3 is 12 residues long. The V gene's germline CDR1 is SGHAT and CDR2 FQNNGV. In nucleotides, the CDR3 is TGTGCCAGCAGCACTGGGGGGGGAATTGAGTACTTC. It is translated as CASSTGGGIEYF.

The chain joins TRBV7-8 to TRBJ2-7, with 9 bases that match TRBD1. The V gene's germline CDR1 is SGHVS and CDR2 FQNEAQ. Germline trimming cut 4 bases from V and 4 bases from J; bases unmatched to any gene: 8. The CDR3 has 15 amino acids. The CDR3 is CASSSGTGSQYEQYF. CDR3 sequence (DNA): TGTGCCAGCAGCTCCGGGACAGGGTCCCAGTACGAGCAGTACTTC.

The gene calls are TRBV2 and TRBJ1-3; 7 bases line up with TRBD1. CDR1 is SNHLY, CDR2 FYNNEI, per germline. Losses at the gene ends were 6 bases for V and 5 bases for J; bases not matched to a gene: 10. The CDR3 is made up of 15 amino acids. CDR3 DNA sequence: TGTGCCAGCAGAGATACAGGGGTTCAGAGAAACACCATATATTTT. Its protein is CASRDTGVQRNTIYF.

In this sample, this clone turned up once. V and J are TRBV7-9 and TRBJ2-7; TRBD2 is a possible D gene (6 bases). CDR1 SEHNR and CDR2 FQNEAQ come from the germline V gene (reference sequence). The V and J ends lost 9 bases and 7 bases respectively, with 22 bases between them. CDR3 length: 14 residues. The CDR3: CASSGGQGGGEQYF. The CDR3 DNA reads as TGTGCCAGTAGCGGAGGGCAGGGAGGAGGTGAGCAGTACTTC.

The chain carries TRBV19 and TRBJ1-5; tentatively, D is TRBD1 (5 bases). This CDR3 region has 15 residues. V was cut by 3 bases and J by 2 bases, with 11 bases left in between. Germline CDR1 LNHDA, CDR2 SQIVND (reference sequence). DNA of the CDR3: TGTGCCAGTAGTATGGTCAGGGTAGGCAATCAGCCCCAGCATTTT. It translates to CASSMVRVGNQPQHF.

The chain has TRBV29-1 and TRBJ2-1; D is ambiguous. Trimming removed 4 bases from V and 9 bases from J, with 16 bases in between. The CDR3 loop spans 13 amino acids. The germline V gene encodes CDR1 SQVTM and CDR2 ANQGSEA. CDR3 coding DNA: TGCAGCGTTGTTTTAGCCCTAATAGGTGAGCAGTTCTTC. Amino acid sequence: CSVVLALIGEQFF.

V gene TRBV23-1 combines with J gene TRBJ1-2, with a possible D match to TRBD1 (6 bases). TRBV23-1 is treated as an ORF (open reading frame) with a function not yet certain. This CDR3 has 15 amino acids. Deletions cut 2 bases from V and 7 bases from J, with 17 bases between. The CDR3 region has the DNA TGCGCCAGCAGTCAAGAAACAGGGTACTTCGGTGGCTACACCTTC. It yields the protein CASSQETGYFGGYTF.

The CDR3 protein is CASSLTLPGGYTF. The CDR3 DNA is TGTGCCAGCAGTTTAACCCTCCCGGGGGGCTACACCTTC. V and J are TRBV6-5 and TRBJ1-2; D gene uncertain. V lost 4 bases and J 8 bases, leaving 14 bases between the germline ends. This CDR3 spans 13 amino acids. Germline V gene data show CDR1 as MNHEY and CDR2 as SVGAGI.

For the CDR3, the DNA is TGCAGTGCTAGTGTAGCGGGAGGCACCCGCTCCTACAATGAGCAGTTCTTC. This translates into CSASVAGGTRSYNEQFF. The chain recombines TRBV20-1 with TRBJ2-1; 10 nucleotides agree with TRBD2. V trimming: 3 bases; J trimming: 0 bases; junction bases outside the gene matches: 8. The germline V gene encodes CDR1 DFQATT and CDR2 SNEGSKA (reference sequence). CDR3 size: 17 residues.

The chain joins TRBV6-5 to TRBJ1-1, with 7 bases lining up with TRBD1. V trimming: 5 bases; J trimming: 0 bases; junction bases outside the gene matches: 6. The CDR3 is 15 amino acids. Looked up from germline, CDR1 is MNHEY and CDR2 is SVGAGI. This chain's CDR3 is CASSPGTDMNTEAFF. CDR3 coding DNA: TGTGCCAGCAGTCCCGGGACAGACATGAACACTGAAGCTTTCTTT.

The rearrangement uses TRBV28 and TRBJ2-4; tentatively, D is TRBD1 (6 bases). Per germline, CDR1 MDHEN and CDR2 SYDVKM. Trimming took 6 bases from V and 0 from J, leaving 9 bases between them. This CDR3 region has 14 residues. The CDR3, as DNA: TGTGCCAGCAGACAGGGATCAGCCAAAAACATTCAGTACTTC. This codes for CASRQGSAKNIQYF.

V is TRBV5-4 and J is TRBJ2-3; 8 nucleotides line up with TRBD2. The CDR3 is 17 amino acids. CDR1 is SGHNT and CDR2 is YYREEE in the germline V gene (reference sequence). The V gene end was trimmed by 4 bases and the J gene end by 4 bases; junction bases not matched to a gene: 14. The CDR3: CASSPTSGGRRADTQYF. CDR3 DNA sequence: TGTGCCAGCAGCCCGACTTCGGGAGGGAGGCGCGCAGATACGCAGTATTTT.

The chain joins TRBV29-1 to TRBJ2-5; a possible D gene is TRBD1 (5 bases). Trimming removed 0 bases from V and 2 bases from J, with 10 bases in between. From germline, CDR1 is SQVTM and CDR2 ANQGSEA. There are 14 residues in the CDR3. CDR3 bases: TGCAGCGTTGAAGATCGGACACCACAAGAGACCCAGTACTTC. The encoded protein is CSVEDRTPQETQYF. The whole variable domain, filled in from reference TRBV29-1 and TRBJ2-5, reads SAVISQKPSRDICQRGTSLTIQCQVDSQVTMMFWYRQQPGQSLTLIATANQGSEATYESGFVIDKFPISRPNLTFSTLTVSNMSPEDSSIYLCSVEDRTPQETQYFGPGTRLLVL.

The rearrangement joins TRBV5-1 to TRBJ2-1, with 10 bases lining up with TRBD2. Germline V gene sequence: CDR1 SGHRS, CDR2 YFSETQ. The length of the CDR3 is 16 residues. Trimming cost V 3 bases and J 7 bases; bases outside gene matches: 10. CDR3 DNA: TGCGCCAGCAGCTACCCCCTAGCGGGAGAGATAAATGAGCAGTTCTTC. Translated, it gives CASSYPLAGEINEQFF. Drawing the rest from reference TRBV5-1 and TRBJ2-1, the complete variable domain is KAGVTQTPRYLIKTRGQQVTLSCSPISGHRSVSWYQQTPGQGLQFLFEYFSETQRNKGNFPGRFSGRQFSNSRSEMNVSTLELGDSALYLCASSYPLAGEINEQFFGPGTRLTVL.

This chain connects TRBV7-6 to TRBJ2-2, with 8 bases aligning to TRBD2. With 5 bases clipped from V and 3 bases from J, the junction kept 8 bases outside the gene matches. The CDR3 spans 16 residues. Per the germline V gene, CDR1 is SGHVS and CDR2 is FNYEAQ. The CDR3 here is CASSPSGLAHTGELFF. The CDR3 DNA sequence: TGTGCCAGCAGCCCCTCTGGACTAGCTCACACCGGGGAGCTGTTTTTT. The complete variable domain, with remaining parts taken from reference TRBV7-6 and TRBJ2-2, reads GAGVSQSPRYKVTKRGQDVALRCDPISGHVSLYWYRQALGQGPEFLTYFNYEAQQDKSGLPNDRFSAERPEGSISTLTIQRTEQRDSAMYRCASSPSGLAHTGELFFGEGSRLTVL.